Each of the 7 T cell receptor beta chains below was sequenced from the same sample in a study of blood T cell repertoires in COVID-19. Profiling relied on immunoSEQ multiplex PCR, and the TCRdb table lists in-frame clones only, not all of them. The table records about 210,000 clones, more than 70% of them present only once. The source material was peripheral blood. These receptors were collected from a human donor in a cohort sampled during active COVID-19.

This clone was seen a few times. The chain carries TRBV6-5 and TRBJ1-6, with D tentatively TRBD1 (5 bases). The V and J ends lost 6 bases and 9 bases respectively, with 15 bases between them. This CDR3 is built from 14 residues. CDR1 and CDR2 from the germline V gene are MNHEY and SVGAGI. The CDR3 DNA follows: TGTGCCAGCAGCTTCGGACAAGGAACTTCACCCCTCCACTTT. Translating it yields CASSFGQGTSPLHF.

The chain carries TRBV28 and TRBJ1-6, with 7 bases lining up with TRBD1. V dropped 2 bases and J dropped 7; count of bases not matched to a gene: 5. In germline, CDR1 is MDHEN, CDR2 SYDVKM. The CDR3 consists of 15 residues. Here the CDR3 DNA reads TGTGCCAGCAGTTTAGTTCCAGGGGGAAATTCACCCCTCCACTTT. This translates into CASSLVPGGNSPLHF.

The J gene is TRBJ2-5, the V gene TRBV29-1; TRBD1 might be the D (6 bases). The length of the CDR3 is 16 residues. Trimming shortened V by 0 bases and J by 2 bases, and 16 bases separated the two germline ends. Germline V lookup: CDR1 SQVTM, CDR2 ANQGSEA. The CDR3 is CSVEDRTGQGQETQYF. In nucleotides, the CDR3 is TGCAGCGTTGAAGATCGAACAGGGCAGGGGCAAGAGACCCAGTACTTC.

This rearrangement joins TRBV7-2 to TRBJ2-3; tentatively, D is TRBD1 (5 bases). The germline V gene has CDR1 SGHTA and CDR2 FQGNSA. There are 16 residues in the CDR3. Trimming pared 0 bases from V and 0 bases from J, leaving 10 bases between. The CDR3 nucleotides read TGTGCCAGCAGCTTAGCAGGGGCCCTTAGCACAGATACGCAGTATTTT. Amino acid sequence: CASSLAGALSTDTQYF.

This chain joins TRBV30 and TRBJ1-2; D not certain. The CDR3 totals 13 residues. Deletions cut 0 bases from V and 6 bases from J, with 11 bases between. Looked up from germline, CDR1 is GTSNPN and CDR2 is SVGIG (reference sequence). DNA of the CDR3: TGTGCCTGGAGTGTAGATAACCCGGATGGCTACACCTTC. Translation gives CAWSVDNPDGYTF.

This sequence joins TRBV30 and TRBJ2-1; D ambiguous. Looked up from germline, CDR1 is GTSNPN and CDR2 is SVGIG (reference sequence). This CDR3 has 15 amino acids. V lost 2 bases to trimming and J lost 4 bases, with 15 bases between them. The chain's CDR3 is CAWSPPGLSYNEQFF. In nucleotides, the CDR3 is TGTGCCTGGAGTCCGCCTGGTTTGAGTTACAATGAGCAGTTCTTC.

The chain joins TRBV28 to TRBJ2-5; 10 nucleotides line up with TRBD2. V shed 4 bases, J shed 2 bases, and the junction held 7 bases outside the gene matches. Germline V lookup: CDR1 MDHEN, CDR2 SYDVKM. CDR3 size: 16 residues. CDR3 residues: CASSSLGLAVQETQYF. The CDR3 DNA reads as TGTGCCAGCAGTTCCCTCGGACTAGCGGTTCAAGAGACCCAGTACTTC. Looking up the rest from reference TRBV28 and TRBJ2-5 gives the full variable domain: DVKVTQSSRYLVKRTGEKVFLECVQDMDHENMFWYRQDPGLGLRLIYFSYDVKMKEKGDIPEGYSVSREKKERFSLILESASTNQTSMYLCASSSLGLAVQETQYFGPGTRLLVL.